What follows are 14 T cell receptor beta chains derived from one specimen sequenced in a study of patients and donors after allogeneic stem cell transplantation. TCRdb reprocessed the RT-PCR reads with MiXCR, giving one entry per CDR3 protein. The table records over 150,000 distinct CDR3 sequences, approximately 31% of them present only once. What was sequenced was blood, either unsorted or a sorted T cell fraction (not recorded which). Every receptor here comes from a human donor who was either an allogeneic HSCT recipient or a stem cell or donor lymphocyte infusion donor (not recorded which). It is not recorded whose cells these are; they may come from a transplant donor.

This clonotype was observed a handful of times. This chain uses TRBV6-6 with TRBJ2-4, with unresolved D. Germline CDR1 MNHNY, CDR2 SVGAGI (reference sequence). The CDR3 runs to 14 residues. The V gene lost 5 bases and the J gene lost 3 bases, with 11 bases spanning the gap. In DNA, the CDR3 is TGTGCCAGCAGTGGGGAATTTGTCAAAAACATTCAGTACTTC. Protein sequence: CASSGEFVKNIQYF.

This clonotype was counted only a few times. The gene calls are TRBV29-1 and TRBJ1-1, with TRBD1 matching over 7 bases. The V gene's germline CDR1 is SQVTM and CDR2 ANQGSEA. The V segment lost 7 bases and the J segment 7 bases; nucleotides outside the gene matches: 9. The CDR3 extends over 12 amino acids. This chain's CDR3 is CSGGDSGYEAFF. The CDR3 DNA follows: TGCAGCGGCGGGGACAGTGGCTATGAAGCTTTCTTT.

The rearrangement links TRBV5-1 to TRBJ1-4; possibly TRBD1 for D (6 bases). CDR3 length equals 15 residues. Germline values: CDR1 SGHRS, CDR2 YFSETQ. Trimming removed 2 bases from V and 4 bases from J, with 12 bases in between. The CDR3 region is CASSFRGTGNEKLFF. The CDR3 region has the DNA TGCGCCAGCAGCTTCAGGGGTACAGGTAATGAAAAACTGTTTTTT. Full variable domain (remainder filled in from reference TRBV5-1 and TRBJ1-4): KAGVTQTPRYLIKTRGQQVTLSCSPISGHRSVSWYQQTPGQGLQFLFEYFSETQRNKGNFPGRFSGRQFSNSRSEMNVSTLELGDSALYLCASSFRGTGNEKLFFGSGTQLSVL.

This clonotype was found a few times. The V and J genes are TRBV4-3 and TRBJ2-1; D ambiguous. This CDR3 spans 16 amino acids. The V gene's germline CDR1 is LGHNA and CDR2 YSLEER. V was cut by 0 bases and J by 0 bases, with 9 bases left in between. In nucleotides, the CDR3 is TGCGCCAGCAGCCAAGATACCAGCAGCTCCTACAATGAGCAGTTCTTC. Translating gives CASSQDTSSSYNEQFF.

CDR3 nucleotides: TGCGCCAGCAGCCAAGGAAAGCTCCGGGACAGGGCCTACGAGCAGTACTTC. It is translated as CASSQGKLRDRAYEQYF. The V and J genes are TRBV4-1 and TRBJ2-7; the match to TRBD1 covers 9 bases. The junction had 9 bases not matched to a gene; V was cut back by 1 base and J by 2 bases. This CDR3 spans 17 amino acids. The germline V gene encodes CDR1 MGHRA and CDR2 YSYEKL.

This clonotype was recorded at least ten times. V gene TRBV7-9 combines with J gene TRBJ1-1; a possible D gene is TRBD1 (6 bases). The V end lost 5 bases, the J end lost 5 bases, and 12 bases lay between the germline ends. The CDR3 covers 13 residues. Germline lookup yields CDR1 SEHNR and CDR2 FQNEAQ (reference sequence). The DNA of the CDR3 is TGTGCCAGCAGCCAAAACAGGGAAACTGAAGCTTTCTTT. It specifies CASSQNRETEAFF.

The V call is TRBV7-9, the J call TRBJ2-1, with D tentatively TRBD2 (6 bases). The CDR3 is 14 residues long. Germline lookup yields CDR1 SEHNR and CDR2 FQNEAQ (reference sequence). The V and J ends lost 1 base and 7 bases respectively, with 11 bases between them. The CDR3 sequence is CASSLVLARNEQFF. The CDR3 DNA sequence: TGTGCCAGCAGCTTAGTGCTAGCGCGGAATGAGCAGTTCTTC.

This clonotype was recorded a few times. The genes are TRBV27 and TRBJ1-2; TRBD1 aligns across 7 bases. Germline values: CDR1 MNHEY, CDR2 SMNVEV (reference sequence). CDR3 length: 14 residues. J gave up 6 bases and V 5 bases, and 9 bases lay outside the gene matches. Written as DNA, the CDR3 is TGTGCCAGCAGTGCCTTAGGGGGCAGGGATGGCTACACCTTC. It encodes CASSALGGRDGYTF.

This clonotype was seen more than once but under ten times. The chain combines TRBV12-3 or TRBV12-4 with TRBJ2-3; D perhaps matches TRBD2 (6 bases). The germline V and J ends were trimmed by 8 bases and 1 base, with 7 bases remaining between them. This CDR3 region has 12 residues. CDR3 sequence: CASGRRTDTQYF. CDR3 DNA sequence: TGTGCCAGCGGGAGGCGCACAGATACGCAGTATTTT.

The table lists this clonotype with a few counts. The chain combines TRBV10-3 with TRBJ1-4; D remains ambiguous. CDR1 is ENHRY and CDR2 is SYGVKD in the germline V gene. Trimming stripped 3 bases from V and 5 bases from J, with 16 bases between. There are 16 residues in the CDR3. The CDR3 DNA reads as TGTGCCATCAGTGAATTTAAAGAGGACGTAAATGAAAAACTGTTTTTT. Protein product: CAISEFKEDVNEKLFF.

On this clonotype itself: This may arise from a read error, as a much more abundant clone is one base away. The chain employs TRBV25-1 and TRBJ1-2, with D possibly matching TRBD1 (5 bases). CDR3 length: 12 residues. CDR1 MGHDK and CDR2 SYGVNS come from the germline V gene. The CDR3 is CASSRGTYGYIF. Written as DNA, the CDR3 is TGTGCCAGCAGTCGGGGGACCTATGGCTACATCTTC.

V is TRBV28 and J is TRBJ1-1; D is unclear. Germline lookup yields CDR1 MDHEN and CDR2 SYDVKM. The CDR3 spans 14 residues. Trimming removed 0 bases from V and 4 bases from J, with 9 bases in between. CDR3 amino acids: CASSLWSEFTEAFF. Here the CDR3 DNA reads TGTGCCAGCAGTTTATGGTCCGAATTCACTGAAGCTTTCTTT.

The table lists this clonotype with many counts. The rearrangement links TRBV5-1 to TRBJ1-5, with a weak D call TRBD1 (5 bases). Trimming pared 0 bases from V and 5 bases from J, leaving 12 bases between. Per the germline V gene, CDR1 is SGHRS and CDR2 is YFSETQ. The CDR3 has 15 residues. CDR3 DNA sequence: TGCGCCAGCAGCTTGGCCCCAGGGATCGATCAGCCCCAGCATTTT. This translates into CASSLAPGIDQPQHF. Using reference TRBV5-1 and TRBJ1-5 for the parts outside the CDR3, the full variable domain is KAGVTQTPRYLIKTRGQQVTLSCSPISGHRSVSWYQQTPGQGLQFLFEYFSETQRNKGNFPGRFSGRQFSNSRSEMNVSTLELGDSALYLCASSLAPGIDQPQHFGDGTRLSIL.

This clonotype was observed at least ten times. The genes are TRBV7-9 and TRBJ1-1; D perhaps matches TRBD1 (6 bases). CDR3 size: 17 residues. Germline assignment: CDR1 SEHNR and CDR2 FQNEAQ (reference sequence). The germline V and J ends were trimmed by 1 base and 4 bases, with 19 bases remaining between them. The CDR3 sequence: CASSLVGTPSLGTEAFF. The CDR3 DNA reads as TGTGCCAGCAGCTTAGTCGGGACACCGTCCTTAGGCACTGAAGCTTTCTTT.